A selection of T cell receptor beta chains follows, all from one sample in a study of cytomegalovirus exposure and HLA in healthy donors. Some clones are missing from TCRdb's copy, which holds only in-frame ones; the method was immunoSEQ multiplex PCR. The sample lists some 150,000 clones; approximately 79% were seen once. The sequenced sample was PBMCs. These receptors were obtained from a woman between 45 and 60 years old in good health and CMV-seropositive. CDR3s include the opening cysteine and the closing phenylalanine or tryptophan. The D gene is left open where the match is weak. Expanded clones get a size class; other rows say once, few or many, or leave the size out.

abundance	d_gene	v_gene	j_gene	CDR3aa	CDR3nt
-	-	TRBV7-2	TRBJ1-3	CASSPGNVGNTIYF	TGTGCCAGCAGCCCAGGGAATGTGGGAAACACCATATATTTT
-	TRBD2	TRBV25-1	TRBJ2-1	CASKGGGANEQFF	TGTGCCAGCAAAGGCGGGGGGGCGAATGAGCAGTTCTTC
-	-	TRBV2	TRBJ2-3	CASSEAWGEDTQYF	TGTGCCAGCAGTGAAGCTTGGGGAGAGGATACGCAGTATTTT
-	TRBD2	TRBV7-2	TRBJ2-5	CASSPRTSGQETQYF	TGTGCCAGCAGCCCGAGGACTAGCGGGCAAGAGACCCAGTACTTC
-	TRBD1	TRBV10-3	TRBJ1-6	CAIKQGDYNSPLHF	TGTGCCATTAAACAGGGGGACTATAATTCACCCCTCCACTTT
-	-	TRBV6-1	TRBJ2-3	CASSEGTTGRDTQYF	TGTGCCAGCAGTGAGGGTACCACAGGTCGGGATACGCAGTATTTT
-	-	TRBV5-1	TRBJ1-3	CASSPQVNSGNTIYF	TGCGCCAGCAGCCCTCAGGTAAACTCTGGAAACACCATATATTTT
-	TRBD1	TRBV18	TRBJ1-5	CASSRDGTGNQPQHF	TGTGCCAGCTCACGGGACGGGACAGGTAATCAGCCCCAGCATTTT
-	-	TRBV4-1	TRBJ2-4	CASSQEGRGTNIQYF	TGCGCCAGCAGCCAAGAAGGGAGGGGGACTAACATTCAGTACTTC
-	TRBD2	TRBV9	TRBJ2-7	CASSVAGGGFEQYF	TGTGCCAGCAGCGTAGCCGGGGGAGGGTTCGAGCAGTACTTC
once	TRBD1	TRBV6-1	TRBJ2-1	CASSTRDRGNEQFF	TGTGCCAGCAGCACCCGGGACAGGGGCAATGAGCAGTTCTTC
-	TRBD1	TRBV10-1	TRBJ2-3	CASSLDRAPDTQYF	TGCGCCAGCAGTCTGGACAGGGCCCCTGATACGCAGTATTTT
few	TRBD2	TRBV2	TRBJ2-7	CASSPTSGGLYEQYF	TGTGCCAGCAGTCCGACTAGCGGGGGACTCTACGAGCAGTACTTC
-	-	TRBV6-1	TRBJ1-5	CASSEAGGPYQPQHF	TGTGCCAGCAGTGAAGCCGGGGGACCGTATCAGCCCCAGCATTTT
-	TRBD1	TRBV15	TRBJ2-6	CATSSHRDRVHPGANVLTF	TGTGCCACCAGCAGCCACCGGGACAGGGTGCATCCTGGGGCCAACGTCCTGACTTTC
-	-	TRBV12-2	TRBJ1-4	CASRFRYQQGAREKLFF	TGTGCAAGTCGCTTCAGATATCAACAGGGGGCTCGTGAAAAACTGTTTTTT
once	TRBD2	TRBV15	TRBJ2-7	CATGDYGYEQYF	TGTGCCACCGGGGACTACGGATACGAGCAGTACTTC
once	TRBD1	TRBV6-5	TRBJ1-1	CASSGGGQGGTEAFF	TGTGCCAGCAGTGGCGGAGGACAGGGCGGCACTGAAGCTTTCTTT
-	-	TRBV13	TRBJ2-6	CASSLDGANVPTF	TGTGCCAGCAGCTTAGATGGGGCCAACGTCCCGACTTTC
-	-	TRBV5-4	TRBJ2-3	CASSLESLADTQYF	TGTGCCAGCAGCTTGGAGTCACTAGCAGATACGCAGTATTTT
-	TRBD1	TRBV9	TRBJ1-6	CASSEGQASNRPLHF	TGTGCCAGCAGCGAGGGACAGGCGTCGAATCGACCCCTCCACTTT
-	-	TRBV29-1	TRBJ1-2	CSVNRDGYTF	TGCAGCGTTAACAGGGATGGCTACACCTTC
-	-	TRBV19	TRBJ1-5	CASSIGADYSNQPQHF	TGTGCCAGTAGTATAGGGGCCGATTATAGCAATCAGCCCCAGCATTTT
-	TRBD1	TRBV4-3	TRBJ1-2	CASSQTTGVGYTF	TGCGCCAGCAGCCAAACGACAGGGGTTGGCTACACCTTC
-	-	TRBV11-2	TRBJ2-1	CASSSRQGGYNEQFF	TGTGCCAGCAGTTCGAGACAGGGAGGATACAATGAGCAGTTCTTC
-	TRBD1	TRBV4-1	TRBJ2-4	CASSQGQENIQYF	TGCGCCAGCAGCCAGGGACAGGAAAACATTCAGTACTTC
once	-	TRBV7-9	TRBJ2-3	CASSLAGASDTQYF	TGTGCCAGCAGCTTAGCGGGGGCTTCAGATACGCAGTATTTT
-	-	TRBV2	TRBJ1-6	CASIQGDSYNSPLHF	TGTGCCAGCATACAGGGAGACTCCTATAATTCACCCCTCCACTTT
-	-	TRBV6-5	TRBJ2-3	CASWGGARTDTQYF	TGTGCCTCCTGGGGCGGGGCCCGCACAGATACGCAGTATTTT
-	-	TRBV15	TRBJ1-4	CATSTTIWGDEKLFF	TGTGCCACCAGCACGACTATTTGGGGTGATGAAAAACTGTTTTTT
-	TRBD1	TRBV7-3	TRBJ2-1	CASSPGGGSFRDSNNEQFF	TGTGCCAGCAGCCCAGGTGGTGGGTCCTTCCGGGACAGCAACAATGAGCAGTTCTTC
-	TRBD1	TRBV5-6	TRBJ1-2	CASSHGGQGEYGYTF	TGTGCCAGCAGCCATGGAGGACAGGGGGAGTATGGCTACACCTTC
-	TRBD1	TRBV9	TRBJ2-7	CASSETGTDLYEQYF	TGTGCCAGCAGTGAGACCGGGACAGACCTCTACGAGCAGTACTTC
-	TRBD1	TRBV5-4	TRBJ2-7	CASSRTGSFYEQYF	TGTGCCAGCAGCAGGACAGGGAGTTTTTACGAGCAGTACTTC
-	-	TRBV29-1	TRBJ2-7	CSAWTASEQYF	TGCAGCGCCTGGACAGCTTCCGAGCAGTACTTC
-	-	TRBV7-2	TRBJ1-5	CASIPRLYQPQHF	TGTGCCAGCATCCCGCGCCTGTATCAGCCCCAGCATTTT
-	TRBD1	TRBV7-9	TRBJ1-3	CASSSGTGTNTIYF	TGTGCCAGCAGCTCCGGGACAGGGACGAACACCATATATTTT
-	TRBD2	TRBV9	TRBJ2-1	CASSASGGFEQFF	TGTGCCAGCAGCGCAAGCGGGGGTTTTGAGCAGTTCTTC
-	-	TRBV29-1	TRBJ2-3	CSVEVGGIMWYF	TGCAGCGTTGAAGTGGGAGGAATTATGTGGTATTTT
-	TRBD2	TRBV15	TRBJ2-2	CATSRGRGRAGELFF	TGTGCCACCAGCAGAGGGCGGGGGAGGGCCGGGGAGCTGTTTTTT
-	TRBD1	TRBV9	TRBJ2-3	CASSIQGETDTQYF	TGTGCCAGCAGCATACAGGGGGAAACAGATACGCAGTATTTT
few	TRBD1	TRBV6-1	TRBJ1-5	CASLRTGNNQPQHF	TGTGCCAGCTTGAGGACAGGCAACAATCAGCCCCAGCATTTT
-	-	TRBV6-5	TRBJ1-1	CASSSWQNTEAFF	TGTGCCAGCAGTTCTTGGCAGAACACTGAAGCTTTCTTT
once	TRBD1	TRBV15	TRBJ2-7	CATSREARGYEQYF	TGTGCCACCAGCAGAGAGGCCAGGGGGTACGAGCAGTACTTC